One sample yielded the 23 T cell receptor beta chains listed below, sequenced in a study of technical replicates of blood from several donors (dated 2017 in TCRdb). Library generation was performed with the immunoSEQ multiplex PCR assay. The clones in this table, taken by TCRdb from immuneACCESS, are in-frame only. Not every clone is retained; where verified, under half of the shortfall comes from an unresolved V gene, and the cause of the rest is unknown. The sample profile shows some 82,000 clones; roughly 94% of them were found once. The ten largest clonotypes hold under 0.5% of the sample. Sequencing used T cells isolated from PBMCs. Source of these receptors: a human donor in good health.

The chain couples TRBV6-5 to TRBJ2-7, with D perhaps TRBD1 (5 bases). The V end was cut by 0 bases, the J end by 5 bases, with 14 bases between. Germline V gene sequence: CDR1 MNHEY, CDR2 SVGAGI. The CDR3 consists of 15 residues. For the CDR3, the DNA is TGTGCCAGCAGTTACTCTTCCCAGGGAATCAACGAGCAGTACTTC. This codes for CASSYSSQGINEQYF.

The chain links TRBV9 to TRBJ2-7, with 10 bases identical to TRBD1. The CDR3 consists of 14 residues. With 4 bases clipped from V and 6 bases from J, the junction kept 7 bases outside the gene matches. Germline lookup yields CDR1 SGDLS and CDR2 YYNGEE. The CDR3 region has the DNA TGTGCCAGCAGCAAACCGGGACAGGGGAGCGAGCAGTACTTC. Amino acids: CASSKPGQGSEQYF.

The gene calls are TRBV15 and TRBJ1-2, with 11 bases fitting TRBD1. There are 17 residues in the CDR3. Trimming at V came to 1 base and at J to 7 bases, leaving 11 bases not matched to a gene. Germline CDR1 LNHNV, CDR2 YYDKDF (reference sequence). The CDR3 nucleotides are TGTGCCACCAGCAGAGTCAACCCAATCGGACAGGGGGCTGGCTACACCTTC. It yields the protein CATSRVNPIGQGAGYTF.

J is TRBJ2-4 and V is TRBV7-9; the D gene is possibly TRBD1 (6 bases). CDR1 and CDR2 (germline): SEHNR, FQNEAQ (reference sequence). The CDR3 has 16 residues. Trimming shortened V by 4 bases and J by 4 bases, and 17 bases separated the two germline ends. CDR3 coding DNA: TGTGCCAGCAGCTCACGGACAGCGCCAATTAAAAACATTCAGTACTTC. Translating it yields CASSSRTAPIKNIQYF.

This chain uses TRBV29-1 with TRBJ1-3; weak D call: TRBD1 (6 bases). The CDR3 contains 15 residues. Germline CDR1 SQVTM, CDR2 ANQGSEA. Trimming removed 6 bases from V and 1 base from J, with 16 bases in between. The CDR3 sequence: CSVAGTSVSGNTIYF. The CDR3 nucleotides are TGCAGCGTGGCCGGGACATCCGTATCTGGAAACACCATATATTTT.

The chain uses TRBV5-1 and TRBJ2-7; TRBD2 agrees at 9 bases. Trimming removed 4 bases from V and 3 bases from J; junction bases left unmatched: 8. CDR3 length: 15 amino acids. The V gene's germline CDR1 is SGHRS and CDR2 YFSETQ. As DNA, the CDR3 is TGCGCCAGCAGCGCGACTAGCGGTAGTCTCTACGAGCAGTACTTC. This encodes CASSATSGSLYEQYF.

This chain links TRBV6-5 with TRBJ2-1, with TRBD2 matching over 9 bases. The length of the CDR3 is 14 residues. The germline gives CDR1 MNHEY, CDR2 SVGAGI. Trimming cost V 7 bases and J 5 bases; bases outside gene matches: 6. CDR3: CASNPGLANNEQFF. The CDR3 coding sequence is TGTGCCAGCAATCCGGGACTAGCAAACAATGAGCAGTTCTTC.

The rearrangement uses TRBV7-2 and TRBJ2-7; the D is unclear. Germline CDR1 and CDR2: SGHTA and FQGNSA. Trimming took 3 bases from V and 3 from J, leaving 9 bases between them. The CDR3 covers 13 residues. The CDR3 sequence: CASSLVTVYEQYF. The CDR3 nucleotides read TGTGCCAGCAGCTTGGTAACAGTCTACGAGCAGTACTTC.

The gene calls are TRBV6-5 and TRBJ2-1; 7 bases fit TRBD2. CDR3 length: 15 residues. Germline lookup yields CDR1 MNHEY and CDR2 SVGAGI. The trim removed 0 bases at V and 3 bases at J, leaving 2 bases unmatched. The CDR3 sequence is CASSYSGGSYNEQFF. The CDR3 coding sequence is TGTGCCAGCAGTTACTCAGGCGGGAGCTACAATGAGCAGTTCTTC.

The chain couples TRBV19 to TRBJ2-5; tentative D call: TRBD2 (5 bases). CDR1 LNHDA and CDR2 SQIVND come from the germline V gene (reference sequence). V dropped 1 base and J dropped 5 bases, with 8 bases sitting between them. The CDR3 has 13 residues. CDR3 protein: CASSIVGEETQYF. The DNA of the CDR3 is TGTGCCAGTAGTATAGTCGGGGAGGAGACCCAGTACTTC.

The chain is built from TRBV6-1 and TRBJ1-1, with 10 bases identical to TRBD1. V trimming: 2 bases; J trimming: 4 bases; junction bases outside the gene matches: 13. CDR3 length: 18 residues. Germline CDR1 MNHNS, CDR2 SASEGT. Here the CDR3 DNA reads TGTGCCAGCAGTGAAAACGGACAGGGGGGAACCGTAGGCACTGAAGCTTTCTTT. It yields the protein CASSENGQGGTVGTEAFF.

The chain employs TRBV9 and TRBJ2-5; 8 nucleotides agree with TRBD2. Germline V gene lookup returns CDR1 SGDLS and CDR2 YYNGEE. J was trimmed by 4 bases and V by 0 bases; bases with no gene match: 5. The CDR3 length is 15 residues. The CDR3 coding sequence is TGTGCCAGCAGCGTAGGTGAGCGGGAGATAGAGACCCAGTACTTC. Encoded protein: CASSVGEREIETQYF.

The rearrangement uses TRBV7-9 and TRBJ1-1; D unclear. The length of the CDR3 is 14 residues. Germline V gene sequence: CDR1 SEHNR, CDR2 FQNEAQ (reference sequence). V dropped 8 bases and J dropped 7 bases, with 20 bases sitting between them. The CDR3 reads CASLEGNAKIEAFF. The DNA for the CDR3 is TGTGCCAGCCTCGAGGGTAACGCAAAGATTGAAGCTTTCTTT.

V usage is TRBV6-5 and J usage is TRBJ1-3; no clear D gene. Germline CDR1 MNHEY, CDR2 SVGAGI. This CDR3 spans 13 amino acids. V was cut by 4 bases and J by 1 base, with 5 bases left in between. The CDR3 DNA reads TGTGCCAGCAGTTCTCTGTCTGGAAACACCATATATTTT. Translation: CASSSLSGNTIYF.

V gene TRBV10-1 combines with J gene TRBJ1-1; the match to TRBD1 covers 9 bases. The CDR3 spans 15 residues. In germline, CDR1 is WNHNN, CDR2 SYGVQD (reference sequence). Trimming removed 7 bases from V and 1 base from J; junction bases left unmatched: 7. In nucleotides, the CDR3 is TGCGCCAGCAAGGGGGACAGGGAAGGGAACACTGAAGCTTTCTTT. Encoded protein: CASKGDREGNTEAFF.

The chain recombines TRBV9 with TRBJ2-7; D not certain. V lost 0 bases, J lost 6 bases, and 10 bases lay in between. The CDR3 runs 13 residues. The germline V gene encodes CDR1 SGDLS and CDR2 YYNGEE. The CDR3 bases are TGTGCCAGCAGCGTAGGTGCAGGCGTCGAGCAGTACTTC. It is translated as CASSVGAGVEQYF.

The chain combines TRBV5-4 with TRBJ2-5, with D possibly matching TRBD1 (6 bases). Trimming took 2 bases from V and 2 from J, leaving 13 bases between them. Germline V gene data show CDR1 as SGHNT and CDR2 as YYREEE (reference sequence). The CDR3 is 15 amino acids. DNA for the CDR3: TGTGCCAGCAGCTTACAGGGTGCAGGGCAAGAGACCCAGTACTTC. Translating gives CASSLQGAGQETQYF.

This sequence joins TRBV28 and TRBJ1-1; 7 bases match TRBD1. The CDR3 runs 15 residues. Germline V gene sequence: CDR1 MDHEN, CDR2 SYDVKM. V trimming: 3 bases; J trimming: 4 bases; junction bases outside the gene matches: 8. The DNA of the CDR3 is TGTGCCAGCAGTTTTACAGGGGAGGTGAGCACTGAAGCTTTCTTT. Translating it yields CASSFTGEVSTEAFF.

The CDR3 nucleotides read TGTGCCAGCAGCCCAGGTCAGGGGGCCAAAAACATTCAGTACTTC. This codes for CASSPGQGAKNIQYF. V is TRBV11-3 and J is TRBJ2-4; D possibly corresponds to TRBD1 (6 bases). V dropped 5 bases and J dropped 1 base, with 12 bases sitting between them. In germline, CDR1 is SGHNT, CDR2 YENEEA. The CDR3 is 15 amino acids.

The chain links TRBV29-1 to TRBJ2-5, with D hard to call. CDR3 length equals 11 residues. The germline V and J ends were trimmed by 6 bases and 5 bases, with 10 bases remaining between them. Looked up from germline, CDR1 is SQVTM and CDR2 is ANQGSEA. The CDR3 loop is CSVFYRETQYF. CDR3 bases: TGCAGCGTCTTCTACCGGGAGACCCAGTACTTC.

The chain joins TRBV6-5 to TRBJ2-3; 7 bases agree with TRBD2. This CDR3 region has 15 residues. J gave up 2 bases and V 5 bases, and 7 bases lay outside the gene matches. Germline-derived CDR1 and CDR2 are MNHEY and SVGAGI. CDR3 loop: CASSSGIPSTDTQYF. The CDR3 DNA follows: TGTGCCAGCAGTAGCGGGATACCTTCCACAGATACGCAGTATTTT.

Written as DNA, the CDR3 is TGTGCCGTTTATGCGAGGGGCACAGATACGCAGTATTTT. The encoded protein is CAVYARGTDTQYF. V usage is TRBV10-3 and J usage is TRBJ2-3, with D perhaps matching TRBD2 (5 bases). Germline CDR1 reads ENHRY; CDR2 reads SYGVKD. Trimming removed 11 bases at V and 1 base at J, with 13 bases between. The CDR3 length is 13 residues.

The CDR3 DNA is TGTGCCAGCAGCGTTGGGGGCTTTAATGAAAAACTGTTTTTT. It encodes CASSVGGFNEKLFF. The V gene is TRBV9, the J gene TRBJ1-4; a possible D gene is TRBD1 (6 bases). This CDR3 has 14 residues. The germline CDR1 and CDR2 sequences are SGDLS and YYNGEE. V was trimmed by 2 bases and J by 4 bases, leaving 9 bases between them.